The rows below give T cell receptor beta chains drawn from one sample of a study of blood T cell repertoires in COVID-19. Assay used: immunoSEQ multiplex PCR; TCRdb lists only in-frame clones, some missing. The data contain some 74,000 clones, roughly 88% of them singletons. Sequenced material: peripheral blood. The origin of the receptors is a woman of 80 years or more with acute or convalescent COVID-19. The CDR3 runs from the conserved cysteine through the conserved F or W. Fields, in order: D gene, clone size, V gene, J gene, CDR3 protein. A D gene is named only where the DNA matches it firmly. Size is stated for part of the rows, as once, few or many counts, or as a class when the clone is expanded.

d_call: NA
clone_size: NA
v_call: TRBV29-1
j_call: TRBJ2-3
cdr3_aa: CSGGARGNTDTQYF

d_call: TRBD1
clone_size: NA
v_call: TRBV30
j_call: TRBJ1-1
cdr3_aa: CAWSVPHLGQAEAFF

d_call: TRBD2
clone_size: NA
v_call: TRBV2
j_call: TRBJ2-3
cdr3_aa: CASSFGGGSDTQYF

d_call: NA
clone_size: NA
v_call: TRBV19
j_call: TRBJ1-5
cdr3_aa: CASSMGRLNQPQHF

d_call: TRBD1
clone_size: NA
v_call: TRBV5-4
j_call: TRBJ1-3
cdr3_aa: CASSRTGQGSGNTIYF

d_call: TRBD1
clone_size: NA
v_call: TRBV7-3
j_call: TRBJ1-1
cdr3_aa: CASSVDRDTEAFF

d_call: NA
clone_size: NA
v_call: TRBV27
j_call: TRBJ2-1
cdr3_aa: CASSDSTLVEQFF

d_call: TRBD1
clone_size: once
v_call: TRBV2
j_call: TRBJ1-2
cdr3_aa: CASSESGGQGGGYTF

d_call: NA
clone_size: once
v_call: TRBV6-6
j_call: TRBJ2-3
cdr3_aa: CASSYPSIADTQYF

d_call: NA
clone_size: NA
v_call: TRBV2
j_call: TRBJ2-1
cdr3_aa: CASSEEQGSYNEQFF

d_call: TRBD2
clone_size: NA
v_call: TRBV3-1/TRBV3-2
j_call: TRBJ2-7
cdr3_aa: CASSPRTSGEGQYF

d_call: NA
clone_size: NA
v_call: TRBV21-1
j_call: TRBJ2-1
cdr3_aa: CASSPWGLDSEQFF

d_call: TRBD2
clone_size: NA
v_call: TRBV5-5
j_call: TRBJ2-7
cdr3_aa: CASSLGLAGGTYEQYF

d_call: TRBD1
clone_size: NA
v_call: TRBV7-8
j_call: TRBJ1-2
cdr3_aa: CASSLVGQGAGGYTF

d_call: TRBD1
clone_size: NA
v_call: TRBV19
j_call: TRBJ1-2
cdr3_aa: CASSTGQGADGYTF

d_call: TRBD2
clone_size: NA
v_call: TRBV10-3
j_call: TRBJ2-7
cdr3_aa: CAISGSSGGYEQYF

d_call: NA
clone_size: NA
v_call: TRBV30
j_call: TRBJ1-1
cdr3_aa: CAWSPGNTEAFF

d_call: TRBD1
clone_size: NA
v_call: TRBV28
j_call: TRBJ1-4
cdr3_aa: CASSLGTANEKLFF

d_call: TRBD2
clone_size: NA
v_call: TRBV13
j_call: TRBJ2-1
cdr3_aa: CASSSKTSGRAINEQFF

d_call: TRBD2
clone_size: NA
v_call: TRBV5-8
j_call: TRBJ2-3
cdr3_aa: CASSSRLARMRDTQYF

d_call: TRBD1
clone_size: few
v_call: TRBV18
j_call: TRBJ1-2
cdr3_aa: CASSPNVDRAYLLANYGYTF

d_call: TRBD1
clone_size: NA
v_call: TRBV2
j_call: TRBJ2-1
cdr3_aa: CASRGTGPSYNEQFF

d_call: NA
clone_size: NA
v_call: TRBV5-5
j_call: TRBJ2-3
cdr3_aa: CASSFQGRGTDTQYF

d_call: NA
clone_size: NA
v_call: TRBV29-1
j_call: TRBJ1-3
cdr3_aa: CSVEIGKNGNTIYF

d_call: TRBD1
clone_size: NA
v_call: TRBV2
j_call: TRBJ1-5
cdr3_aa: CASNPTGTNQPQHF

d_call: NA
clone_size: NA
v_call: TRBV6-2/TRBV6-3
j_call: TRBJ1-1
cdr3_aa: CASSYPPGLGTEAFF

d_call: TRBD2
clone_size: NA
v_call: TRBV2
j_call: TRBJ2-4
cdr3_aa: CASSSRLAGGSVSAKNIQYF

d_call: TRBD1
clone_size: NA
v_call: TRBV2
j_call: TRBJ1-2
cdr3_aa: CASKTGGGYGYTF

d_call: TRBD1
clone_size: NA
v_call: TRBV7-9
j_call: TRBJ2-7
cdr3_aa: CASRRQGYEQYF

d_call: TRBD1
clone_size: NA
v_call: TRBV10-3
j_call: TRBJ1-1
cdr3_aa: CAIREGQGIDTEAFF

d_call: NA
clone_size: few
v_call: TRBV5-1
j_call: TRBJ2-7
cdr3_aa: CASSLTGPDYEQYF

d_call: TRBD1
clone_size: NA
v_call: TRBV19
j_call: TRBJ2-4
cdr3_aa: CASSINPGTGGQNIQYF

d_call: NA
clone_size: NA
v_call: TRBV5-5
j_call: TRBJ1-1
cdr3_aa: CASSLRGFTTEAFF

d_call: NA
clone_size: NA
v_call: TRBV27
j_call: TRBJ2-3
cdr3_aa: CASAPRYTDTQYF

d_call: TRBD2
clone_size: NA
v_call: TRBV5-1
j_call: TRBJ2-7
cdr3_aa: CASSLGSSGRVSYEQYF

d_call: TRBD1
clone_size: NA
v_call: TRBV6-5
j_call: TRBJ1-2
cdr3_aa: CASSHEQGVTYGYTF

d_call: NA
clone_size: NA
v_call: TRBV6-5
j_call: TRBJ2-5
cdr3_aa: CASSRTRRETQYF

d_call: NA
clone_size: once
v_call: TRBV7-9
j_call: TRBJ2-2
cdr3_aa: CASSTPAGELFF

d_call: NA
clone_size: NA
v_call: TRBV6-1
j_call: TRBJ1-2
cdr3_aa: CASSEALAGYTF

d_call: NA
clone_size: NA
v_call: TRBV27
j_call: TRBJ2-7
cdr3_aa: CASSLVGLAPTYEQYF

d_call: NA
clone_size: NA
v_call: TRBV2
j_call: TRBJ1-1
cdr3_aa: CASSHDTGLNTEAFF

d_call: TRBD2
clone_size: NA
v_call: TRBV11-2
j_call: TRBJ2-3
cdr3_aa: CASRTSGGADTQYF

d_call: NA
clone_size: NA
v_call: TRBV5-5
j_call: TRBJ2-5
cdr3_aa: CASSLAPGPETQYF

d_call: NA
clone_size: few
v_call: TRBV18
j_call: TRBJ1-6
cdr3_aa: CASSLEVARGNSPLHF

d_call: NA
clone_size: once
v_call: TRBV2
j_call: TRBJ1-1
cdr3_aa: CASYTAGHTEAFF

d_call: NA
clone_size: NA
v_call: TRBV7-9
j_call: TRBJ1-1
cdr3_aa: CASSSWTVKSSEAFF